Listed here is a single T cell receptor beta chain. The PCR made use of 60 Vbeta and 13 Jbeta primers. TCRdb keeps only in-frame clones here, not all; method: immunoSEQ multiplex PCR. The data show 200,000 to 250,000 clones, 70% to 85% seen once. The data belong to a study of cytomegalovirus exposure and HLA in healthy donors. The CDR3 covers 13 residues. This sequence joins TRBV1 and TRBJ2-1; the tabulated D call, TRBD2, remains unverified against the DNA. TRBV1 is designated a pseudogene. The sequence was obtained from a male donor in good health and CMV-seronegative. The sample comprised PBMCs. CDR3 bases: TGCACCAGCAGCCGGCTAGACTTTACGCGTCCGTTCTTC. This translates into CTSSRLDFTRPFF.